The clone carrying this T cell receptor beta chain was detected a few times. These data come from a study of blood T cell repertoires in COVID-19. Study-level background: Nucleic acid was either cDNA or gDNA, and it came from T cells, B-cell-depleted T cells, or PBMCs.

Profiling relied on immunoSEQ multiplex PCR, and the TCRdb table lists in-frame clones only, not all of them. The sample holds 100,000 or so clones, roughly four fifths seen once. Deletions cut 5 bases from V and 0 bases from J, with 8 bases between. Looked up from germline, CDR1 is MNHEY and CDR2 is SMNVEV (reference sequence). This CDR3 is 14 amino acids long. This chain joins TRBV27 and TRBJ1-3; D gene unclear. This TCR was recovered from a man aged 65 to 79 with active or convalescent COVID-19. The sequencing input was peripheral blood. CDR3 region: CASSRLDSGNTIYF. The CDR3 DNA is TGTGCCAGCAGTCGCTTAGACTCTGGAAACACCATATATTTT.